This T cell receptor beta chain was captured by sequencing in a study of CXCR3-negative and CXCR3-positive naive CD8 T cells. Study in general: Sequencing brought in 120 million to 150 million TRB reads altogether, and each library got about 1.5 +/- 0.3 million. Study-wide findings and caveats: For naive cells, CXCR3-negative and CXCR3-positive subsets had similar TRBV-TRBJ usage; for memory cells, usage differed. CXCR3-positive naive cells had TRB CDR3s that were more hydrophobic than CXCR3-negative naive cells had.

Per CD8+ T cell subset, triplicate sorts of some 280,000 cells each were done. Within the CD8+ T cell compartment, naive cells were CD45RO-CCR7+CD27+CD95-. cDNA libraries for TRB were generated by 5' RACE incorporating UMI labels. TCRdb reprocessed the 5' RACE reads and reports one entry per CDR3 protein, with no DNA. The listing contains tens of thousands of distinct CDR3 sequences. A note on this clonotype: Its antigen is unidentified.

The CDR3 length is 13 residues. CDR1 SGHRS and CDR2 YFSETQ come from the germline V gene. The chain employs TRBV5-1 and TRBJ1-2; TCRdb reports TRBD1, a call that lacks DNA to check it against. Sequencing input: naive CXCR3+ CD8+ T cells from blood. Subset noted: CD45RO-CCR7+CD27+CD95- naive CD8+ T cells expressing CXCR3 (TNR3+). This sequence originates from a human donor in good health. Some clones in this sample may be carry-over from other donors' samples. The CDR3 sequence: CASSFNREYGYTF.